These T cell receptor beta chains were read from a single sample in a study of T cell repertoires in cytomegalovirus infection. TCRdb reprocessed the reads via MiXCR and lists one record per CDR3 protein. The sample yields around 260,000 distinct CDR3 sequences, approximately 9% seen once. Sequencing was done on a sample of PBMCs. The receptors derive from a human donor in good health (CMV status not recorded). Some clones in this sample may be carry-over from other donors' samples. The conserved cysteine and the conserved F or W are not part of the CDR3 here.

j_call v_call cdr3_aa
TRBJ1-1 TRBV7-2 ASSPNRGTEAF
TRBJ1-6 TRBV5-1 ASSLADHGAPLH
TRBJ1-1 TRBV28 ASSLIRGNTEAF
TRBJ1-1 TRBV28 ASRSGGPLTEAF
TRBJ2-7 TRBV7-2 ASSPPGLAGGLIEQY
TRBJ2-7 TRBV7-2 ASSLGSVTYEQY
TRBJ2-5 TRBV7-9 ASSFGQGLY
TRBJ2-1 TRBV29-1 SALGGGYNEQF
TRBJ2-5 TRBV7-2 ASSYDRTQETQY
TRBJ1-1 TRBV7-2 ASSLDIWAGPEAF
TRBJ2-3 TRBV28 ASSSLVRGGTGSTDTQY
TRBJ1-4 TRBV4-1 ASSLGQAGEKLF
TRBJ1-1 TRBV7-9 ASSSTLGGGGTEAF
TRBJ2-1 TRBV12-5 ASGLDNEQF
TRBJ2-3 TRBV20-1 SARPNSGRVDTQY
TRBJ1-1 TRBV10-3 AISESGVKNTEAF
TRBJ2-3 TRBV20-1 SATQTSGREDTQY
TRBJ2-7 TRBV6-2/TRBV6-3 ASTPAGRAYEQY
TRBJ2-3 TRBV30 AWSAASGETQY
TRBJ1-5 TRBV7-2 ASSLLGLGFTDQPQH
TRBJ2-3 TRBV5-1 ASNLLQGTDTQY
TRBJ2-5 TRBV6-1 ASSEEVGELETQY
TRBJ1-2 TRBV11-3 ASSLTSGYGYT
TRBJ1-5 TRBV6-2/TRBV6-3 ASSHHQGSNQPQH
TRBJ2-2 TRBV30 AWRDLPMNTGELF
TRBJ1-1 TRBV7-2 ASSSGSVHTEAF
TRBJ1-4 TRBV5-6 ASSSLKTGGDEKLF
TRBJ2-7 TRBV18 ASSPGTHLTYEQY
TRBJ1-4 TRBV7-4 ASTGTGRIEKLF
TRBJ1-6 TRBV30 AWKDRSSYNSPLH
TRBJ1-2 TRBV11-3 ASSRGNSGYT
TRBJ1-6 TRBV7-2 ASSSKEGRNSPLH
TRBJ1-4 TRBV5-8 ASSLTDWRLF
TRBJ1-4 TRBV28 AISRPAELNEKLF
TRBJ2-2 TRBV20-1 SAPLEGVGTGELF
TRBJ1-2 TRBV6-2/TRBV6-3 ASREGQNFNYGYT
TRBJ1-5 TRBV7-2 ASSSQGANQPQH
TRBJ2-7 TRBV20-1 SASREDRGRGEQY
TRBJ1-2 TRBV7-6 ASSSGQGYGYT
TRBJ2-4 TRBV28 ASSDTGTGGF
TRBJ1-1 TRBV28 ASSFGTGYTEAF
TRBJ2-7 TRBV28 ASSSVSPAVGTSGRAEDEQY
TRBJ2-4 TRBV6-2/TRBV6-3 ASSYSSSGSTKNIQY
TRBJ1-1 TRBV3-1 ASSQGTGVMNTEAF
TRBJ2-7 TRBV6-2/TRBV6-3 ASSYGVSYEQY
TRBJ2-3 TRBV7-2 ASSPGGTRLYNPTDTQY
TRBJ1-2 TRBV11-3 ASKGAGSYGYT
TRBJ2-5 TRBV2 ASSTGQGFMGETQY
TRBJ2-1 TRBV7-2 ASSLTRLAEHNEQF
TRBJ2-1 TRBV29-1 SVPGPSSYNEQF
TRBJ1-6 TRBV7-2 ASSPRGLNSPLH
TRBJ2-7 TRBV7-2 ASSHPRLLSSYEQY
TRBJ2-5 TRBV29-1 SVGGLAGGRGHETQY
TRBJ2-1 TRBV10-3 AISESPAGNNEQF
TRBJ1-2 TRBV2 ASSEREGAGGYT
TRBJ2-5 TRBV7-2 ASSFNIQETQY
TRBJ1-1 TRBV29-1 SGLNTEAF